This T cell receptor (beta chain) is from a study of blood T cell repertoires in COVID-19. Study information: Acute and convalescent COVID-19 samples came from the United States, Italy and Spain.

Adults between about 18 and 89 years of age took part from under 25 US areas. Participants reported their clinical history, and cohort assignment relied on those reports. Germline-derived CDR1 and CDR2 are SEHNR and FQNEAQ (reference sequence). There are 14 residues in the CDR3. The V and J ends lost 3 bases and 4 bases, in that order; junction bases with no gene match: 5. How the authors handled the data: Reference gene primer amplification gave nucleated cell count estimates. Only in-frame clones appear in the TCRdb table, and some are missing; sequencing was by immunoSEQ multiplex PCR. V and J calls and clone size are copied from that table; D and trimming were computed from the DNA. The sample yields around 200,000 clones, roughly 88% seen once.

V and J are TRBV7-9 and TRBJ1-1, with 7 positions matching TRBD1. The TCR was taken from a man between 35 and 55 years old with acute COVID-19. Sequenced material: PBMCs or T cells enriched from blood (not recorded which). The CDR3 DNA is TGTGCCAGCAGCTTGACAGGGATGGTCACTGAAGCTTTCTTT. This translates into CASSLTGMVTEAFF.